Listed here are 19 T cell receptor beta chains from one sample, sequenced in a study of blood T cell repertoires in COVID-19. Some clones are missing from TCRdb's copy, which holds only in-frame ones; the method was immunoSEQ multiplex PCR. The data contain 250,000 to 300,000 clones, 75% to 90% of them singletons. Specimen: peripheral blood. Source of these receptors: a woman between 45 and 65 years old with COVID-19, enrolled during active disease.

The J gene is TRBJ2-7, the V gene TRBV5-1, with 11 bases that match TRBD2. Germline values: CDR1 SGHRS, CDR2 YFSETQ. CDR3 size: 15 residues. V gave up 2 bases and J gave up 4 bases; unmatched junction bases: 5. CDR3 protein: CASSFTGLAVYEQYF. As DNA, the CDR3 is TGCGCCAGCAGCTTTACGGGACTAGCGGTATACGAGCAGTACTTC.

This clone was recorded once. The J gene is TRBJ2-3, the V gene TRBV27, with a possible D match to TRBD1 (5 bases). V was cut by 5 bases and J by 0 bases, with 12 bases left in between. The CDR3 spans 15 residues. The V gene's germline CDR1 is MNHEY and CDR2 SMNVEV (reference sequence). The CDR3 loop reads CASSPWGGSTDTQYF. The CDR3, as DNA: TGTGCCAGCAGTCCGTGGGGCGGAAGCACAGATACGCAGTATTTT.

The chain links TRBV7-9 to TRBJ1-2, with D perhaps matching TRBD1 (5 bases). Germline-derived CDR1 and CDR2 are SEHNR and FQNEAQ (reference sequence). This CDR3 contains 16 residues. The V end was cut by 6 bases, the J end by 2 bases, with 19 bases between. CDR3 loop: CASSYQTDLENYGYTF. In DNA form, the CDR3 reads TGTGCCAGCAGTTATCAGACAGACCTGGAGAACTATGGCTACACCTTC. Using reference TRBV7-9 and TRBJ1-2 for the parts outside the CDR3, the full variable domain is DTGVSQNPRHKITKRGQNVTFRCDPISEHNRLYWYRQTLGQGPEFLTYFQNEAQLEKSRLLSDRFSAERPKGSFSTLEIQRTEQGDSAMYLCASSYQTDLENYGYTFGSGTRLTVV.

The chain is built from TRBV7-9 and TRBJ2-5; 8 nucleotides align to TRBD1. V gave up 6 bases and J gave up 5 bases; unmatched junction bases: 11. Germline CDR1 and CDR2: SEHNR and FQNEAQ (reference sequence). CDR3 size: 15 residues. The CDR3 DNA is TGTGCCAGCAGTTCTACTACAGGGGGAACGGAGACCCAGTACTTC. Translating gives CASSSTTGGTETQYF.

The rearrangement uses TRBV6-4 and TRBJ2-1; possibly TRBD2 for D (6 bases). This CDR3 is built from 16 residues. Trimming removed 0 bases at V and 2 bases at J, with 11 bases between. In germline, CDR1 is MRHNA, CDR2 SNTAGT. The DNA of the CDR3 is TGTGCCAGCAGTGACTCTGCGGGACGTACCTACAATGAGCAGTTCTTC. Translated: CASSDSAGRTYNEQFF.

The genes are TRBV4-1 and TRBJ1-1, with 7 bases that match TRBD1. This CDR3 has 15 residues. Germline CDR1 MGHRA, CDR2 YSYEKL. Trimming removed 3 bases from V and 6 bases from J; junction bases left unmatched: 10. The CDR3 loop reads CASSQNRGGGAEAFF. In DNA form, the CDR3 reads TGCGCCAGCAGCCAGAACAGGGGCGGCGGCGCTGAAGCTTTCTTT.

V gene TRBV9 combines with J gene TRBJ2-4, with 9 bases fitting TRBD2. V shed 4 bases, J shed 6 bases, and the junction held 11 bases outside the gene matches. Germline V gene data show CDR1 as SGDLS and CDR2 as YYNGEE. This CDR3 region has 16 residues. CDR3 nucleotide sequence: TGTGCCAGCAGCAACGCGGGAGGGCCTGGGGGAAACATTCAGTACTTC. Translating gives CASSNAGGPGGNIQYF.

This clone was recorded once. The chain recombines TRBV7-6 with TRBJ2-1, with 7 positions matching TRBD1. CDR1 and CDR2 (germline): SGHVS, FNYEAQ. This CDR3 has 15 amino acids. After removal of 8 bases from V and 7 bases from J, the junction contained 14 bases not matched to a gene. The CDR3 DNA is TGTGCCAGCGCGCTCAGACAGGGTCGAGGGAATGAGCAGTTCTTC. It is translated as CASALRQGRGNEQFF.

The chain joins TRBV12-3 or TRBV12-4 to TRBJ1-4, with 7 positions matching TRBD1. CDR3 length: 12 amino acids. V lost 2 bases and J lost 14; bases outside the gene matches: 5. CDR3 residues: CASSLRTGVLFF. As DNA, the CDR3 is TGTGCCAGCAGTTTACGCACAGGGGTTCTGTTTTTT.

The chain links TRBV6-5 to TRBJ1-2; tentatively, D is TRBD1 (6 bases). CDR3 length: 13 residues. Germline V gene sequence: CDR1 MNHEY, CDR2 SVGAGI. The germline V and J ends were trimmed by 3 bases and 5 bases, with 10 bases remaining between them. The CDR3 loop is CASSYQGSYGYTF. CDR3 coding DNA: TGTGCCAGCAGTTATCAGGGGTCGTATGGCTACACCTTC.

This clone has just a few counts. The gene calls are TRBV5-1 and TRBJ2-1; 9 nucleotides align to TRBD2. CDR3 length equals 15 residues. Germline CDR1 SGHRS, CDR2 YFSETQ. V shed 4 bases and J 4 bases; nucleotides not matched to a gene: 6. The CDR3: CASSPPSGAYNEQFF. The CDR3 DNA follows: TGCGCCAGCAGCCCACCTAGCGGGGCTTACAATGAGCAGTTCTTC.

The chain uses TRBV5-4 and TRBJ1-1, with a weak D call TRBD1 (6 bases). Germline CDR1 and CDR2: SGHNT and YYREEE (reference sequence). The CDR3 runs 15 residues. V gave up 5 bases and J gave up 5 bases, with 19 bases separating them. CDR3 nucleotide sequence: TGTGCCAGCAGAATGGATCAGGGGAAGGGGACTGAAGCTTTCTTT. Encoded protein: CASRMDQGKGTEAFF.

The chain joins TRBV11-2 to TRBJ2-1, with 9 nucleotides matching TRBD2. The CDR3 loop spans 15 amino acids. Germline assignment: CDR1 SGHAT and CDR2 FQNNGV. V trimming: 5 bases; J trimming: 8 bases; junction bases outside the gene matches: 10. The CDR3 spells CASSASGTSPHEQFF. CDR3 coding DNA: TGTGCCAGCAGCGCCTCCGGGACTAGCCCCCATGAGCAGTTCTTC.

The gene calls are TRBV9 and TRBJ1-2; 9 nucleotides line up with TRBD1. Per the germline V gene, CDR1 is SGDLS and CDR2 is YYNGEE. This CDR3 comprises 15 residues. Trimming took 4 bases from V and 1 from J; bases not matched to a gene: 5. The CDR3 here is CASSPQDRGNYGYTF. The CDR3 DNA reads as TGTGCCAGCAGCCCCCAGGACAGGGGTAACTATGGCTACACCTTC.

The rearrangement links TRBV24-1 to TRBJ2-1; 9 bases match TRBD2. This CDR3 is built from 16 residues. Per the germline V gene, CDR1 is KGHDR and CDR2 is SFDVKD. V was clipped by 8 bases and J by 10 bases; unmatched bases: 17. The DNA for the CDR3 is TGTGCCACCATTCGGGGCGGGAGGGCGCAGGAGGGGGAGCAGTTCTTC. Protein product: CATIRGGRAQEGEQFF.

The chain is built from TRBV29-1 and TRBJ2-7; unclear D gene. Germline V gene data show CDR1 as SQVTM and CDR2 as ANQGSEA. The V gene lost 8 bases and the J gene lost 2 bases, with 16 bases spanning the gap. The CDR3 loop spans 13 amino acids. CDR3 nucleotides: TGCAGCCCTCTAAGGTACAGTACCTACGAGCAGTACTTC. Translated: CSPLRYSTYEQYF.

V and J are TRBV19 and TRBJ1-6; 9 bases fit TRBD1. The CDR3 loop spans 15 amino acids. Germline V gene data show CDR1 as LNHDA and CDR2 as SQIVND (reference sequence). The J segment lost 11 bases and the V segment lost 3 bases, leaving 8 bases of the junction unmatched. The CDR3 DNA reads TGTGCCAGTAGTATTCCTGGGGACAGGGTGACACCCCTCCACTTT. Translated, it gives CASSIPGDRVTPLHF. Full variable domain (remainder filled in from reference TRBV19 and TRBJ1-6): DGGITQSPKYLFRKEGQNVTLSCEQNLNHDAMYWYRQDPGQGLRLIYYSQIVNDFQKGDIAEGYSVSREKKESFPLTVTSAQKNPTAFYLCASSIPGDRVTPLHFGNGTRLTVT.

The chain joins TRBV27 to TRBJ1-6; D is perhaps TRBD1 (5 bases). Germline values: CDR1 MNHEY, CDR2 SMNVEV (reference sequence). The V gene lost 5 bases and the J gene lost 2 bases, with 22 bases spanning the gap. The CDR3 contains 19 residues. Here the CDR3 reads CASSAIGRGQRPYNSPLHF. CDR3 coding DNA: TGTGCCAGCAGTGCCATAGGGAGGGGCCAAAGACCCTATAATTCACCCCTCCACTTT.

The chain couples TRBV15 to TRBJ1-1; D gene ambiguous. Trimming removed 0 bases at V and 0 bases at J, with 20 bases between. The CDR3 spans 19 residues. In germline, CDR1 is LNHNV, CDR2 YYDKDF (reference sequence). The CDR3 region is CATSRDYGSPAGMNTEAFF. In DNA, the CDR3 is TGTGCCACCAGCAGAGATTATGGGTCACCAGCGGGAATGAACACTGAAGCTTTCTTT.